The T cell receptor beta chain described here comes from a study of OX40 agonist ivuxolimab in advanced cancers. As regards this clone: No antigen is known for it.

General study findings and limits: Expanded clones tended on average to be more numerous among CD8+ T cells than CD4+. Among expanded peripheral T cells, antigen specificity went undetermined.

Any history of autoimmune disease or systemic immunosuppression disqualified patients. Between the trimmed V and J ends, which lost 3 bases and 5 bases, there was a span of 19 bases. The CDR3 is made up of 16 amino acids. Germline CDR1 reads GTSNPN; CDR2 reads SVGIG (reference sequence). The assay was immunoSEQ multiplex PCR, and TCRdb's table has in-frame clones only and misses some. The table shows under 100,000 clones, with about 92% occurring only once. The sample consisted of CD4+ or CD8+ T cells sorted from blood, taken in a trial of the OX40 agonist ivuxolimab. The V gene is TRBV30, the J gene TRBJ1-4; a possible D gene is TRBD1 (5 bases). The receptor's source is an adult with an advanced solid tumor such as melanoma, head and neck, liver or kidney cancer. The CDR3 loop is CAWRGRSGMGNEKLFF. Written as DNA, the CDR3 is TGTGCCTGGAGGGGACGATCAGGGATGGGAAATGAAAAACTGTTTTTT. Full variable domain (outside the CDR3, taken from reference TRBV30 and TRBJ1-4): SQTIHQWPATLVQPVGSPLSLECTVEGTSNPNLYWYRQAAGRGLQLLFYSVGIGQISSEVPQNLSASRPQDRQFILSSKKLLLSDSGFYLCAWRGRSGMGNEKLFFGSGTQLSVL.